The clone carrying this TCR beta chain was found many times. Its antigen is still unknown. The V gene's germline CDR1 is SQVTM and CDR2 ANQGSEA. Between the trimmed V and J ends, which lost 2 bases and 2 bases, there was a span of 10 bases. The CDR3 length is 13 residues. This record comes from a study of human T cells and chemical hapten exposure. Study-wide background: Diphenylcyclopropenone was administered weekly to the scalp of patients throughout the approximately 24-week study. Minor pooled library volume differences mainly drove per-sample TCR yield variation.

TCRdb analysed the RACE reads with MiXCR anew, one entry per CDR3 protein. The table lists tens of thousands of distinct CDR3 sequences, roughly 7.1% of them singletons. The time point denotes: patch test 1, 2 weeks after DPC sensitization. Regarding treatment: therapeutic diphenylcyclopropenone sensitization with weekly scalp DPC. Findings and caveats of the study: Significantly more large CDR3 similarity clusters arose among expanded TCRs than among controls. There was a positive correlation between PT1 expanded TCR counts and patch test score.

The TCR comes from a woman in her 30s with alopecia areata. Some clones in this sample may be carry-over from other donors' samples. Sequenced here: whole blood, sampled in connection with sensitization to the hapten diphenylcyclopropenone (DPC). The rearrangement joins TRBV29-1 to TRBJ2-7; a weak D match, TRBD1 (6 bases). CDR3 DNA: TGCAGCGTTGAACCCCAGGGGACCTACGAGCAGTACTTC. This codes for CSVEPQGTYEQYF.